One sample yielded the 20 T cell receptor beta chains listed below, sequenced in a study of T cells in Graves' hyperthyroidism and ophthalmopathy. TCR beta CDR3 sequences were amplified from RNA transcripts. With the HTBI primer set, the TCR CDR3 went through a first round of RT-PCR. TCRdb reprocessed the multiplex PCR reads via MiXCR and lists one record per CDR3 protein. The sample lists some 300,000 distinct CDR3 sequences; roughly a fifth were seen once. Sequencing was done on a sample of blood. These receptors all stem from a middle-aged man with Graves' ophthalmopathy.

This clonotype came up many times. The chain is built from TRBV5-1 and TRBJ2-2; 7 bases are a match to TRBD2. The junction had 10 bases not matched to a gene; V was cut back by 0 bases and J by 2 bases. The CDR3 extends over 18 amino acids. Looked up from germline, CDR1 is SGHRS and CDR2 is YFSETQ. Written as DNA, the CDR3 is TGCGCCAGCAGCTTGGCGACGGGACTAACCTTTAACACCGGGGAGCTGTTTTTT. It is translated as CASSLATGLTFNTGELFF.

The CDR3 nucleotides read TGTGCCAGCAGCCCTCAAGTCCAAGAGACCCAGTACTTC. Amino acids: CASSPQVQETQYF. The chain recombines TRBV9 with TRBJ2-5; no firm D call. CDR1 SGDLS and CDR2 YYNGEE come from the germline V gene. This CDR3 has 13 amino acids. The V end lost 4 bases, the J end lost 1 base, and 8 bases lay between the germline ends. Full variable domain (outside the CDR3, taken from reference TRBV9 and TRBJ2-5): DSGVTQTPKHLITATGQRVTLRCSPRSGDLSVYWYQQSLDQGLQFLIQYYNGEERAKGNILERFSAQQFPDLHSELNLSSLELGDSALYFCASSPQVQETQYFGPGTRLLVL.

The chain links TRBV28 to TRBJ1-1; the D is unclear. The CDR3 is 15 amino acids. The V gene's germline CDR1 is MDHEN and CDR2 SYDVKM. The ends were cut back, 1 base at V and 3 bases at J, with 12 bases in the middle. CDR3 residues: CASSLSPDTYTEAFF. CDR3 coding DNA: TGTGCCAGCAGTTTATCCCCCGACACCTACACTGAAGCTTTCTTT.

Concerning this clonotype itself: A much bigger clone sits one base away, suggesting this may be a read error. The chain employs TRBV5-1 and TRBJ2-7; no firm D call. In germline, CDR1 is SGHRS, CDR2 YFSETQ. V was clipped by 3 bases and J by 5 bases, with 18 bases between them. CDR3 size: 15 residues. The CDR3 region is CASSSPDTLSHEQYF. CDR3 coding DNA: TGCGCCAGCAGCTCCCCAGACACTCTTTCCCACGAGCAGTACTTC.

The J gene is TRBJ1-2, the V gene TRBV29-1; 7 nucleotides line up with TRBD1. Losses at the gene ends were 6 bases for V and 0 bases for J; bases not matched to a gene: 4. Germline assignment: CDR1 SQVTM and CDR2 ANQGSEA. The CDR3 is 13 residues long. For the CDR3, the DNA is TGCAGCGTGGGACAGAATACTAACTATGGCTACACCTTC. It encodes CSVGQNTNYGYTF.

The chain uses TRBV14 and TRBJ2-2; the D call may be TRBD1 or TRBD2 (5 bases each). CDR3 size: 16 residues. The germline gives CDR1 SGHDN, CDR2 FVKESK. V lost 2 bases, J lost 2 bases, and 12 bases lay in between. In DNA form, the CDR3 reads TGTGCCAGCAGCCAACATGGGACCGATAACACCGGGGAGCTGTTTTTT. It encodes CASSQHGTDNTGELFF.

This clonotype has a count of ten or more. The chain is built from TRBV4-2 and TRBJ2-7; 10 bases align to TRBD2. The V gene's germline CDR1 is LGHNA and CDR2 YNFKEQ. The trim removed 1 base at V and 6 bases at J, leaving 9 bases unmatched. CDR3 length equals 16 residues. CDR3 nucleotides: TGTGCCAGCAGCCAAGGGGCTAGCGGGAGCCTCAGCGAGCAGTACTTC. Residues: CASSQGASGSLSEQYF.

V gene TRBV6-2 or TRBV6-3 combines with J gene TRBJ2-2; D is uncertain. This CDR3 comprises 17 residues. Germline V gene sequence: CDR1 MNHEY, CDR2 SVGEGT. The germline V and J ends were trimmed by 0 bases and 6 bases, with 17 bases remaining between them. Written as DNA, the CDR3 is TGTGCCAGCAGTTACTCACCCGGCAGACCTTTGTCCGGGGAGCTGTTTTTT. It specifies CASSYSPGRPLSGELFF.

This clonotype was counted many times. The chain has TRBV28 and TRBJ1-5; TRBD1 might be the D (6 bases). Germline CDR1 is MDHEN and CDR2 is SYDVKM. This CDR3 is built from 16 residues. Trimming pared 8 bases from V and 1 base from J, leaving 18 bases between. In DNA form, the CDR3 reads TGTGCCAGCCTCCTGGGGGGGGCAAGGAGCAATCAGCCCCAGCATTTT. This translates into CASLLGGARSNQPQHF.

The CDR3 nucleotides read TGTGCCAGCAGCACCACAGGGGCGGGTGGCTACACCTTC. Its protein is CASSTTGAGGYTF. The rearrangement uses TRBV2 and TRBJ1-2; 7 bases agree with TRBD1. V shed 6 bases, J shed 7 bases, and the junction held 8 bases outside the gene matches. Germline V gives CDR1 SNHLY, CDR2 FYNNEI. The CDR3 spans 13 residues. Combining the CDR3 with reference TRBV2 and TRBJ1-2 gives the whole variable domain EPEVTQTPSHQVTQMGQEVILRCVPISNHLYFYWYRQILGQKVEFLVSFYNNEISEKSEIFDDQFSVERPDGSNFTLKIRSTKLEDSAMYFCASSTTGAGGYTFGSGTRLTVV.

This clonotype showed up many times. The V call is TRBV6-1, the J call TRBJ1-2; no clear D. V gave up 2 bases and J gave up 8 bases, with 15 bases separating them. The CDR3 runs 14 residues. Germline V gene data show CDR1 as MNHNS and CDR2 as SASEGT. The CDR3 sequence is CASSESQLVVGYTF. CDR3 coding DNA: TGTGCCAGCAGTGAATCCCAGCTCGTCGTGGGCTACACCTTC.

This clonotype appeared many times. V is TRBV2 and J is TRBJ2-3; 9 bases match TRBD1. Per germline, CDR1 SNHLY and CDR2 FYNNEI. The CDR3 extends over 17 amino acids. V shed 8 bases, J shed 2 bases, and the junction held 14 bases outside the gene matches. The CDR3 here is CASFRAGTGSSTDTQYF. The CDR3 DNA reads TGTGCCAGCTTCCGAGCGGGGACAGGGAGTTCCACAGATACGCAGTATTTT. The full variable domain, completed using reference TRBV2 and TRBJ2-3, is EPEVTQTPSHQVTQMGQEVILRCVPISNHLYFYWYRQILGQKVEFLVSFYNNEISEKSEIFDDQFSVERPDGSNFTLKIRSTKLEDSAMYFCASFRAGTGSSTDTQYFGPGTRLTVL.

J is TRBJ2-5 and V is TRBV2, with 9 positions matching TRBD1. Germline trimming cut 2 bases from V and 0 bases from J; bases unmatched to any gene: 4. Germline lookup yields CDR1 SNHLY and CDR2 FYNNEI. CDR3 size: 16 residues. The CDR3 loop is CASSEPGQGYQETQYF. The CDR3 DNA reads as TGTGCCAGCAGTGAACCGGGACAGGGCTACCAAGAGACCCAGTACTTC. The variable domain in full, completed from reference TRBV2 and TRBJ2-5, reads EPEVTQTPSHQVTQMGQEVILRCVPISNHLYFYWYRQILGQKVEFLVSFYNNEISEKSEIFDDQFSVERPDGSNFTLKIRSTKLEDSAMYFCASSEPGQGYQETQYFGPGTRLLVL.

This clonotype was counted a few times. The chain uses TRBV27 and TRBJ2-7; D not resolved. V was shortened by 2 bases and J by 1 base, with 12 bases between the two germline ends. The CDR3 is 15 amino acids. The germline V gene has CDR1 MNHEY and CDR2 SMNVEV (reference sequence). The CDR3 here is CASSLKGGSSYEQYF. CDR3 DNA: TGTGCCAGCAGTTTAAAGGGCGGTTCGTCCTACGAGCAGTACTTC.

In its sample, this clonotype was seen a few times. J is TRBJ2-7 and V is TRBV3-1; tentative D call: TRBD1 (5 bases). The germline V gene has CDR1 LGHDT and CDR2 YNNKEL (reference sequence). V lost 2 bases and J lost 4, with 21 bases in between. This CDR3 is 17 amino acids long. CDR3 residues: CASSQTPTALRGYEQYF. DNA for the CDR3: TGTGCCAGCAGCCAAACCCCGACAGCACTCCGAGGATACGAGCAGTACTTC.

J is TRBJ1-2 and V is TRBV5-1; 10 positions match TRBD1. Unmatched junction bases numbered 1, after V lost 4 bases and J lost 7 bases. CDR3 size: 12 residues. Germline CDR1 is SGHRS and CDR2 is YFSETQ. CDR3 DNA sequence: TGCGCCAGCAGCGGGACAGGGGCTGGCTACACCTTC. Its protein product is CASSGTGAGYTF. The whole variable domain, remainder taken from reference TRBV5-1 and TRBJ1-2, is KAGVTQTPRYLIKTRGQQVTLSCSPISGHRSVSWYQQTPGQGLQFLFEYFSETQRNKGNFPGRFSGRQFSNSRSEMNVSTLELGDSALYLCASSGTGAGYTFGSGTRLTVV.

This clonotype has just a few counts. The rearrangement uses TRBV6-5 and TRBJ2-7; 7 nucleotides agree with TRBD2. Germline lookup yields CDR1 MNHEY and CDR2 SVGAGI. The CDR3 sequence is 14 residues long. Losses at the gene ends were 2 bases for V and 3 bases for J; bases not matched to a gene: 4. The CDR3 bases are TGTGCCAGCAGTTACCGGGGGGAGGGCTACGAGCAGTACTTC. Residues: CASSYRGEGYEQYF.

The J gene is TRBJ2-1, the V gene TRBV7-2, with D perhaps given as TRBD1 or TRBD2 (6 bases each). Germline values: CDR1 SGHTA, CDR2 FQGNSA. V lost 5 bases, J lost 3 bases, and 17 bases lay in between. This CDR3 has 16 residues. The CDR3 bases are TGTGCCAGCAGCCCCCGAGGAGGGGGTTTCTACAATGAGCAGTTCTTC. It codes for CASSPRGGGFYNEQFF.

In its sample, this clonotype was seen many times. The V and J genes are TRBV2 and TRBJ1-2; D is uncertain. CDR1 and CDR2 (germline): SNHLY, FYNNEI. Trimming took off 1 base at V and 8 bases at J, with 14 bases between the two ends. CDR3 length: 14 amino acids. CDR3 in amino acids: CASSEVATGGGYTF. The CDR3 DNA follows: TGTGCCAGCAGTGAAGTGGCAACTGGTGGGGGCTACACCTTC.

This clonotype has ten or more counts. This chain links TRBV28 with TRBJ1-2; TRBD1 aligns across 8 bases. Germline V lookup: CDR1 MDHEN, CDR2 SYDVKM. CDR3 length equals 19 residues. The trim removed 6 bases at V and 4 bases at J, leaving 22 bases unmatched. CDR3 coding DNA: TGTGCCAGCAGCTGGGCGCCCGGGACAGGAGGACTCAGGGCCTATGGCTACACCTTC. Translated: CASSWAPGTGGLRAYGYTF.